A single sample is the source of the 25 T cell receptor beta chains below, sequenced in a study of shared clonotypes between healthy human individuals. Produced via immunoSEQ multiplex PCR; TCRdb's table is partial and in-frame only. The sample has about 1.5 million clones, 96% seen once. Specimen: naive CD4+ T cells sorted from blood. Subset of the sample: CD45RA+ positively selected. The receptors here all came from a man younger than 45 in good health.

The rearrangement uses TRBV7-8 and TRBJ2-7, with 10 nucleotides matching TRBD1. CDR3 length: 16 amino acids. Germline V gene data show CDR1 as SGHVS and CDR2 as FQNEAQ. Trimming took 2 bases from V and 4 from J; bases not matched to a gene: 8. The DNA for the CDR3 is TGTGCCAGCAGCTTAATTGCGGGACAGGGGTTTTACGAGCAGTACTTC. Residues: CASSLIAGQGFYEQYF.

This sequence joins TRBV14 and TRBJ1-2; no definite D call. V was cut by 1 base and J by 7 bases, with 7 bases left in between. CDR3 length equals 12 residues. The V gene's germline CDR1 is SGHDN and CDR2 FVKESK. The CDR3 region has the DNA TGTGCCAGCAGCCAAGCGGCGATTGGCTACACCTTC. As protein: CASSQAAIGYTF.

About this clone itself: The identical CDR3 is also encoded by other nucleotide sequences in the sample. This rearrangement joins TRBV5-1 to TRBJ2-5, with D uncertain. Per germline, CDR1 SGHRS and CDR2 YFSETQ. This CDR3 has 11 amino acids. V was trimmed by 3 bases and J by 3 bases, leaving 3 bases between them. DNA for the CDR3: TGCGCCAGCAGCTCTAAAGAGACCCAGTACTTC. This sequence encodes CASSSKETQYF. The variable domain in full, with the rest retrieved from reference TRBV5-1 and TRBJ2-5, is KAGVTQTPRYLIKTRGQQVTLSCSPISGHRSVSWYQQTPGQGLQFLFEYFSETQRNKGNFPGRFSGRQFSNSRSEMNVSTLELGDSALYLCASSSKETQYFGPGTRLLVL.

The chain has TRBV27 and TRBJ1-4; D is unresolved. The V end was cut by 0 bases, the J end by 6 bases, with 8 bases between. The germline V gene encodes CDR1 MNHEY and CDR2 SMNVEV (reference sequence). The CDR3 loop spans 14 amino acids. As DNA, the CDR3 is TGTGCCAGCAGTTTATCGGGTATCTATGAAAAACTGTTTTTT. Protein sequence: CASSLSGIYEKLFF.

This clone was seen just once. The chain links TRBV9 to TRBJ1-3; a possible D gene is TRBD1 (6 bases). The V gene lost 0 bases and the J gene lost 4 bases, with 14 bases spanning the gap. Germline V gene sequence: CDR1 SGDLS, CDR2 YYNGEE. The CDR3 is 16 residues long. In DNA form, the CDR3 reads TGTGCCAGCAGCGTAGCTACAGGGCAATCAGGAAACACCATATATTTT. This gives the protein CASSVATGQSGNTIYF.

The V and J genes are TRBV6-6 and TRBJ2-1; TRBD2 matches at 10 bases. The CDR3 runs to 16 residues. The trim removed 6 bases at V and 6 bases at J, leaving 11 bases unmatched. Germline V gene lookup returns CDR1 MNHNY and CDR2 SVGAGI (reference sequence). The CDR3 protein is CASSRPAAGGLNEQFF. DNA of the CDR3: TGTGCCAGCAGCCGACCGGCAGCGGGAGGGCTCAATGAGCAGTTCTTC.

This chain connects TRBV27 to TRBJ1-2; unclear D gene. The ends were cut back, 2 bases at V and 6 bases at J, with 13 bases in the middle. CDR1 and CDR2 (germline): MNHEY, SMNVEV (reference sequence). The CDR3 is 14 amino acids. The CDR3 sequence: CASSLRGGPNGYTF. CDR3 coding DNA: TGTGCCAGCAGTTTACGCGGAGGGCCGAATGGCTACACCTTC.

The chain recombines TRBV6-5 with TRBJ1-3; no clear D. The CDR3 totals 16 residues. From germline, CDR1 is MNHEY and CDR2 SVGAGI. Between the trimmed V and J ends, which lost 2 bases and 0 bases, there was a span of 11 bases. CDR3 DNA: TGTGCCAGCAGTTACAGCGTTGGCACCTCTGGAAACACCATATATTTT. Translated: CASSYSVGTSGNTIYF.

This chain's CDR3 is CASSVQGTEAFF. For the CDR3, the DNA is TGTGCCAGCAGTGTACAGGGGACTGAAGCTTTCTTT. The chain links TRBV28 to TRBJ1-1, with 7 bases lining up with TRBD1. Per germline, CDR1 MDHEN and CDR2 SYDVKM. This CDR3 contains 12 residues. The J segment lost 5 bases and the V segment lost 5 bases, leaving 2 bases of the junction unmatched.

For the CDR3, the DNA is TGCGCCAGCAGCTTGGGGCACCAGACGGCCACAGATACGCAGTATTTT. Translating gives CASSLGHQTATDTQYF. The chain joins TRBV5-1 to TRBJ2-3, with no clear D. The CDR3 totals 16 residues. V was pared by 0 bases and J by 2 bases, with 13 bases between. The germline gives CDR1 SGHRS, CDR2 YFSETQ.

The chain employs TRBV25-1 and TRBJ2-3; 12 positions match TRBD2. This CDR3 is built from 16 residues. Germline trimming cut 4 bases from V and 2 bases from J; bases unmatched to any gene: 4. Germline-derived CDR1 and CDR2 are MGHDK and SYGVNS. As DNA, the CDR3 is TGTGCCAGCAGTGGGCGACTAGCGGGAGTCACAGATACGCAGTATTTT. Translating it yields CASSGRLAGVTDTQYF.

V and J are TRBV7-9 and TRBJ2-7; D call uncertain. CDR3 length: 13 amino acids. V gave up 2 bases and J gave up 2 bases, with 7 bases separating them. Germline lookup yields CDR1 SEHNR and CDR2 FQNEAQ (reference sequence). The CDR3 loop reads CASSLIQAYEQYF. CDR3 DNA sequence: TGTGCCAGCAGCTTAATCCAGGCCTACGAGCAGTACTTC.

The chain is built from TRBV28 and TRBJ1-2; D gene ambiguous. Trimming removed 2 bases from V and 5 bases from J, with 12 bases in between. Germline CDR1 is MDHEN and CDR2 is SYDVKM. The CDR3 contains 14 residues. The DNA of the CDR3 is TGTGCCAGCAGTTTACCCGGGATAGCTTATGGCTACACCTTC. It encodes CASSLPGIAYGYTF.

The chain couples TRBV7-9 to TRBJ2-5; D tentatively fits TRBD1 or TRBD2 (6 bases each). CDR3 length equals 12 residues. CDR1 SEHNR and CDR2 FQNEAQ come from the germline V gene (reference sequence). The CDR3 sequence is CKRGAAEETQYF. CDR3 in DNA: TGTAAAAGGGGGGCAGCGGAAGAGACCCAGTACTTC.

For this clone: This sample also contains other DNA sequences that code for the same CDR3. V is TRBV18 and J is TRBJ1-1; D perhaps matches TRBD1 (5 bases). CDR1 and CDR2 from the germline V gene are KGHSH and LQKENI. V lost 4 bases and J 1 base, leaving 10 bases between the germline ends. The CDR3 has 14 amino acids. The CDR3 sequence is CASSQGRQNTEAFF. CDR3 sequence (DNA): TGTGCCAGCTCACAGGGGCGACAGAACACTGAAGCTTTCTTT.

V and J are TRBV5-6 and TRBJ2-5, with TRBD2 matching 11 bases. The CDR3 is 16 amino acids. J gave up 3 bases and V 5 bases, and 9 bases lay outside the gene matches. Germline values: CDR1 SGHDT, CDR2 YYEEEE. In DNA, the CDR3 is TGTGCCAGCAGGGGGACGGTGGGACTAGCGGAAGAGACCCAGTACTTC. This gives the protein CASRGTVGLAEETQYF. Combining the CDR3 with reference TRBV5-6 and TRBJ2-5 gives the whole variable domain DAGVTQSPTHLIKTRGQQVTLRCSPKSGHDTVSWYQQALGQGPQFIFQYYEEEERQRGNFPDRFSGHQFPNYSSELNVNALLLGDSALYLCASRGTVGLAEETQYFGPGTRLLVL.

This clone was picked up one time. The sample contains more than one DNA sequence encoding this CDR3. The CDR3 nucleotides read TGTGCCAGCAGTAGCACAGGGGGCTCCTACAATGAGCAGTTCTTC. Encoded protein: CASSSTGGSYNEQFF. The J gene is TRBJ2-1, the V gene TRBV6-5; 8 positions agree with TRBD1. CDR1 is MNHEY, CDR2 SVGAGI, per germline. The CDR3 spans 15 residues. With 5 bases clipped from V and 0 bases from J, the junction kept 3 bases outside the gene matches.

V gene TRBV28 combines with J gene TRBJ1-5; D is ambiguous. Germline CDR1 and CDR2: MDHEN and SYDVKM. CDR3 length: 15 amino acids. The germline V and J ends were trimmed by 5 bases and 0 bases, with 11 bases remaining between them. The CDR3 reads CASSLPLYSNQPQHF. The DNA of the CDR3 is TGTGCCAGCAGTCTACCTCTTTATAGCAATCAGCCCCAGCATTTT.

The V gene is TRBV16, the J gene TRBJ2-2, with D tentatively TRBD1 (6 bases). Between the trimmed V and J ends, which lost 4 bases and 4 bases, there was a span of 16 bases. The germline V gene encodes CDR1 KGHSY and CDR2 FQNENV. The CDR3 loop spans 16 amino acids. The CDR3 DNA follows: TGTGCCAGCAGCCGCCCGTCAGGGGTGGGCACCGGGGAGCTGTTTTTT. Residues: CASSRPSGVGTGELFF.

The chain combines TRBV28 with TRBJ1-2, with 7 bases that match TRBD1. Unmatched junction bases numbered 11, after V lost 2 bases and J lost 2 bases. This CDR3 spans 17 amino acids. The germline V gene has CDR1 MDHEN and CDR2 SYDVKM. CDR3 sequence: CASSLRTRARGNYGYTF. The CDR3 DNA reads as TGTGCCAGCAGTTTACGGACCCGTGCCAGGGGGAACTATGGCTACACCTTC.

The chain couples TRBV12-5 to TRBJ2-5; D not resolved. CDR1 and CDR2 from the germline V gene are LGHNT and FRNRAP. This CDR3 spans 14 amino acids. V shed 9 bases and J shed 1 base, with 15 bases lying between them. The CDR3 is CASASRVTQETQYF. DNA for the CDR3: TGTGCTAGCGCGAGCCGAGTAACCCAAGAGACCCAGTACTTC.

This sequence joins TRBV19 and TRBJ2-7; 9 nucleotides line up with TRBD1. Germline-derived CDR1 and CDR2 are LNHDA and SQIVND (reference sequence). This CDR3 is 13 amino acids long. J lost 6 bases, V lost 3 bases, and 3 bases had no gene match. CDR3: CASSIGGQGEQYF. The CDR3, as DNA: TGTGCCAGTAGTATCGGGGGACAGGGCGAGCAGTACTTC.

This clone has only one observation. The V gene is TRBV12-5, the J gene TRBJ2-7; tentatively, D is TRBD1 (7 bases). From germline, CDR1 is LGHNT and CDR2 FRNRAP. V was trimmed by 4 bases and J by 0 bases, leaving 19 bases between them. There are 17 residues in the CDR3. CDR3 nucleotides: TGTGCTAGTGGTTACCCTTTAGCGGACAGGAGCTCCTACGAGCAGTACTTC. Protein: CASGYPLADRSSYEQYF.

The rearrangement joins TRBV11-2 to TRBJ2-4; TRBD1 matches at 8 bases. Per germline, CDR1 SGHAT and CDR2 FQNNGV. CDR3 size: 17 residues. Trimming took 0 bases from V and 2 from J; bases not matched to a gene: 6. This CDR3 reads CASSLDPGTGTKNIQYF. The CDR3 DNA follows: TGTGCCAGCAGCTTAGACCCCGGGACAGGAACCAAAAACATTCAGTACTTC.

V and J are TRBV18 and TRBJ2-7, with TRBD2 matching over 10 bases. CDR1 and CDR2 (germline): KGHSH, LQKENI. This CDR3 comprises 17 residues. V trimming: 0 bases; J trimming: 0 bases; junction bases outside the gene matches: 5. As DNA, the CDR3 is TGTGCCAGCTCACCACCTACTAGCGGGGTCCTCTCCTACGAGCAGTACTTC. Translating gives CASSPPTSGVLSYEQYF.